The rows below give T cell receptor beta chains drawn from one sample of a study of T cell responses to AZD1222 COVID-19 vaccine. Assay used: immunoSEQ multiplex PCR; TCRdb lists only in-frame clones, some missing. The sample holds some 94,000 clones, more than 90% seen once. Material: peripheral blood, obtained on day 0 of AZD1222 vaccination. Receptors originate from an adult in good health. Both conserved end residues are part of each CDR3. A D gene is named only where the DNA matches it firmly. Clone size appears in some rows only: once, few, many, or a class for an expanded clone.

size: NA
V: TRBV6-4
D: NA
J: TRBJ2-7
CDR3: CASSRGANGYEQYF
DNA: TGTGCCAGCAGTCGGGGTGCCAACGGGTACGAGCAGTACTTC

size: NA
V: TRBV14
D: NA
J: TRBJ1-1
CDR3: CASSQGAGVNTEAFF
DNA: TGTGCCAGCAGCCAAGGGGCAGGGGTGAACACTGAAGCTTTCTTT

size: NA
V: TRBV7-6
D: TRBD1
J: TRBJ2-7
CDR3: CASSSTDRGLYEQYF
DNA: TGTGCCAGCAGCTCTACCGACAGGGGGCTCTACGAGCAGTACTTC

size: NA
V: TRBV6-5
D: NA
J: TRBJ1-2
CDR3: CASSPGEYGYTF
DNA: TGTGCCAGCAGCCCCGGGGAGTATGGCTACACCTTC

size: NA
V: TRBV18
D: NA
J: TRBJ1-2
CDR3: CASSPRAGTNYGYTF
DNA: TGTGCCAGCTCACCACGGGCAGGTACTAACTATGGCTACACCTTC

size: once
V: TRBV6-4
D: NA
J: TRBJ1-3
CDR3: CASRHHRVEVAGNTIYF
DNA: TGTGCCAGCAGACACCACAGGGTAGAGGTGGCGGGAAACACCATATATTTT

size: few
V: TRBV14
D: TRBD2
J: TRBJ2-7
CDR3: CASSQGLTGGGLYEQYF
DNA: TGTGCCAGCAGCCAAGGACTGACCGGGGGGGGGCTCTACGAGCAGTACTTC

size: NA
V: TRBV6-5
D: TRBD1
J: TRBJ1-2
CDR3: CASSYSQGAVYGYTF
DNA: TGTGCCAGCAGTTACTCCCAGGGGGCTGTCTATGGCTACACCTTC

size: NA
V: TRBV19
D: NA
J: TRBJ1-3
CDR3: CATRQGRSGNTIYF
DNA: TGTGCCACTCGTCAGGGGAGGAGTGGAAACACCATATATTTT

size: NA
V: TRBV19
D: NA
J: TRBJ1-5
CDR3: CASSIVPDSNQPQHF
DNA: TGTGCCAGTAGTATAGTCCCAGATAGCAATCAGCCCCAGCATTTT

size: NA
V: TRBV9
D: NA
J: TRBJ1-4
CDR3: CASSVGQEGEKLFF
DNA: TGTGCCAGCAGCGTAGGGCAGGAAGGCGAAAAACTGTTTTTT

size: NA
V: TRBV5-1
D: TRBD1
J: TRBJ1-3
CDR3: CASSFGQGAGNTIYF
DNA: TGCGCCAGCAGCTTCGGACAGGGGGCTGGAAACACCATATATTTT

size: NA
V: TRBV10-3
D: TRBD1
J: TRBJ1-1
CDR3: CAARDRGNTEAFF
DNA: TGTGCCGCAAGAGACAGGGGGAACACTGAAGCTTTCTTT

size: NA
V: TRBV30
D: TRBD1
J: TRBJ1-3
CDR3: CAWVNRGQGNTIYF
DNA: TGTGCCTGGGTTAACAGGGGGCAAGGAAACACCATATATTTT

size: NA
V: TRBV5-4
D: TRBD1
J: TRBJ2-7
CDR3: CASSVGQGGFYEQYF
DNA: TGTGCCAGCAGCGTGGGACAGGGGGGATTCTACGAGCAGTACTTC

size: NA
V: TRBV6-5
D: NA
J: TRBJ2-7
CDR3: CASRSGDSGGEQYF
DNA: TGTGCCAGCAGATCGGGGGACTCGGGCGGCGAGCAGTACTTC

size: once
V: TRBV14
D: NA
J: TRBJ1-6
CDR3: CASSPIGGPLHF
DNA: TGTGCCAGCAGCCCAATCGGAGGTCCCCTCCACTTT

size: NA
V: TRBV15
D: NA
J: TRBJ2-1
CDR3: CATSRDPNPGGSYNEQFF
DNA: TGTGCCACCAGCAGAGACCCGAACCCCGGGGGATCCTACAATGAGCAGTTCTTC

size: NA
V: TRBV19
D: TRBD1
J: TRBJ1-1
CDR3: CASSWRGLVPEAFF
DNA: TGTGCCAGTAGTTGGAGGGGGCTTGTCCCTGAAGCTTTCTTT

size: NA
V: TRBV4-2
D: NA
J: TRBJ2-1
CDR3: CASSRQRDNSYNEQFF
DNA: TGTGCCAGCAGCCGTCAGCGGGACAACTCCTACAATGAGCAGTTCTTC

size: NA
V: TRBV7-6
D: NA
J: TRBJ2-3
CDR3: CASSFSLASTDTQYF
DNA: TGTGCCAGCAGCTTTTCGCTAGCTAGCACAGATACGCAGTATTTT

size: NA
V: TRBV2
D: NA
J: TRBJ2-2
CDR3: CASKGPVGTGELFF
DNA: TGTGCCAGCAAGGGGCCTGTAGGGACCGGGGAGCTGTTTTTT

size: NA
V: TRBV12-3/TRBV12-4
D: NA
J: TRBJ2-5
CDR3: CASSLARETQYF
DNA: TGTGCCAGCAGTTTAGCTCGGGAGACCCAGTACTTC

size: NA
V: TRBV3-1/TRBV3-2
D: TRBD1
J: TRBJ1-1
CDR3: CASSPGWGAGGNTEAFF
DNA: TGTGCCAGCAGCCCCGGGTGGGGGGCAGGGGGCAACACTGAAGCTTTCTTT

size: once
V: TRBV7-2
D: TRBD2
J: TRBJ2-1
CDR3: CATGLAGGSYNEQFF
DNA: TGTGCCACGGGACTAGCGGGAGGCTCCTACAATGAGCAGTTCTTC

size: NA
V: TRBV10-3
D: TRBD2
J: TRBJ2-3
CDR3: CAISESLAGTDTQYF
DNA: TGTGCCATCAGTGAGTCACTAGCGGGCACAGATACGCAGTATTTT

size: NA
V: TRBV12-5
D: NA
J: TRBJ1-5
CDR3: CASGLVKDREASGNQPQHF
DNA: TGTGCTAGTGGTTTGGTTAAGGACCGGGAGGCTTCGGGCAATCAGCCCCAGCATTTT

size: NA
V: TRBV2
D: NA
J: TRBJ2-6
CDR3: CAYRNSGANVLTF
DNA: TGTGCCTATAGGAACTCTGGGGCCAACGTCCTGACTTTC

size: NA
V: TRBV3-1/TRBV3-2
D: NA
J: TRBJ1-1
CDR3: CASSIRTENTEAFF
DNA: TGTGCCAGCAGCATCCGGACAGAGAACACTGAAGCTTTCTTT

size: NA
V: TRBV19
D: NA
J: TRBJ2-1
CDR3: CASSAQGFGGNEQFF
DNA: TGTGCCAGTAGTGCCCAGGGTTTTGGGGGGAATGAGCAGTTCTTC

size: once
V: TRBV6-1
D: TRBD1
J: TRBJ1-2
CDR3: CASSEPDRGAGYTF
DNA: TGTGCCAGCAGTGAACCGGACAGGGGGGCTGGCTACACCTTC

size: NA
V: TRBV10-3
D: NA
J: TRBJ1-6
CDR3: CAISMTGRDSPLHF
DNA: TGTGCCATCAGTATGACCGGGAGGGATTCACCCCTCCACTTT

size: NA
V: TRBV5-1
D: TRBD1
J: TRBJ1-1
CDR3: CASSRTGQNTEAFF
DNA: TGCGCCAGCAGCCGGACAGGACAGAACACTGAAGCTTTCTTT

size: NA
V: TRBV4-3
D: NA
J: TRBJ2-7
CDR3: CASSQDIGTATYEQYF
DNA: TGCGCCAGCAGCCAAGATATCGGGACCGCCACCTACGAGCAGTACTTC

size: NA
V: TRBV6-4
D: NA
J: TRBJ1-2
CDR3: CASSDTLASPIYGYTF
DNA: TGTGCCAGCAGTGACACCCTGGCCAGTCCAATCTATGGCTACACCTTC

size: NA
V: TRBV27
D: NA
J: TRBJ1-4
CDR3: CASWRADGNEKLFF
DNA: TGTGCCAGCTGGAGGGCAGACGGGAATGAAAAACTGTTTTTT

size: once
V: TRBV12-3/TRBV12-4
D: TRBD1
J: TRBJ1-1
CDR3: CASSHRGNTEAFF
DNA: TGTGCCAGCAGCCACAGGGGGAACACTGAAGCTTTCTTT

size: few
V: TRBV6-2/TRBV6-3
D: TRBD1
J: TRBJ2-1
CDR3: CASSATGGTYNEQFF
DNA: TGTGCCAGCAGCGCGACAGGGGGAACGTACAATGAGCAGTTCTTC

size: NA
V: TRBV4-1
D: NA
J: TRBJ1-2
CDR3: CASKSVLANYGYTF
DNA: TGCGCCAGCAAATCGGTCTTAGCTAACTATGGCTACACCTTC

size: NA
V: TRBV7-3
D: TRBD2
J: TRBJ2-3
CDR3: CASSSTSGTAPDTQYF
DNA: TGTGCCAGCAGCTCGACTAGCGGGACCGCCCCAGATACGCAGTATTTT

size: NA
V: TRBV28
D: NA
J: TRBJ2-3
CDR3: CASHTGTTDTQYF
DNA: TGTGCCAGCCATACAGGAACCACAGATACGCAGTATTTT

size: NA
V: TRBV19
D: TRBD1
J: TRBJ1-5
CDR3: CASTYGTGGNQPQHF
DNA: TGTGCCAGTACCTATGGGACAGGGGGGAATCAGCCCCAGCATTTT

size: NA
V: TRBV27
D: NA
J: TRBJ1-5
CDR3: CASSPLTGFQPQHF
DNA: TGTGCCAGCAGCCCCCTTACAGGATTTCAGCCCCAGCATTTT

size: NA
V: TRBV5-6
D: NA
J: TRBJ2-1
CDR3: CASSFEGYYNEQFF
DNA: TGTGCCAGCAGCTTTGAGGGCTACTACAATGAGCAGTTCTTC

size: once
V: TRBV6-5
D: NA
J: TRBJ1-2
CDR3: CASSYSGQIYTF
DNA: TGTGCCAGCAGTTACTCGGGCCAGATCTACACCTTC

size: NA
V: TRBV6-5
D: NA
J: TRBJ2-7
CDR3: CATCRGDSSYEQYF
DNA: TGTGCCACTTGCAGGGGCGATAGCTCCTACGAGCAGTACTTC

size: NA
V: TRBV14
D: TRBD1
J: TRBJ1-6
CDR3: CASSQDRGPGSPLHF
DNA: TGTGCCAGCAGCCAAGACAGGGGGCCGGGATCACCCCTCCACTTT

size: NA
V: TRBV7-9
D: TRBD1
J: TRBJ1-6
CDR3: CASSVATGGNSPLHF
DNA: TGTGCCAGCAGCGTCGCCACAGGGGGGAATTCACCCCTCCACTTT

size: NA
V: TRBV14
D: TRBD2
J: TRBJ2-7
CDR3: CASSQDRGRALEQYF
DNA: TGTGCCAGCAGCCAAGATCGCGGGAGGGCCCTCGAGCAGTACTTC

size: NA
V: TRBV2
D: TRBD2
J: TRBJ2-5
CDR3: CASSGRLASQETQYF
DNA: TGTGCCAGCAGCGGAAGACTAGCGAGTCAAGAGACCCAGTACTTC

size: NA
V: TRBV10-3
D: NA
J: TRBJ2-1
CDR3: CAISESGSSLGYNEQFF
DNA: TGTGCCATCAGTGAGTCAGGAAGTAGCCTGGGGTACAATGAGCAGTTCTTC

size: NA
V: TRBV18
D: TRBD2
J: TRBJ2-3
CDR3: CASSPGLASTSDTQYF
DNA: TGTGCCAGCTCTCCCGGACTAGCGTCAACCTCAGATACGCAGTATTTT

size: NA
V: TRBV12-3/TRBV12-4
D: NA
J: TRBJ1-3
CDR3: CASSFAGGNTIYF
DNA: TGTGCCAGCAGCTTTGCTGGAGGAAACACCATATATTTT

size: NA
V: TRBV5-1
D: NA
J: TRBJ2-3
CDR3: CASSLGSRGAPTDTQYF
DNA: TGCGCCAGCAGCTTGGGATCACGGGGGGCCCCCACAGATACGCAGTATTTT